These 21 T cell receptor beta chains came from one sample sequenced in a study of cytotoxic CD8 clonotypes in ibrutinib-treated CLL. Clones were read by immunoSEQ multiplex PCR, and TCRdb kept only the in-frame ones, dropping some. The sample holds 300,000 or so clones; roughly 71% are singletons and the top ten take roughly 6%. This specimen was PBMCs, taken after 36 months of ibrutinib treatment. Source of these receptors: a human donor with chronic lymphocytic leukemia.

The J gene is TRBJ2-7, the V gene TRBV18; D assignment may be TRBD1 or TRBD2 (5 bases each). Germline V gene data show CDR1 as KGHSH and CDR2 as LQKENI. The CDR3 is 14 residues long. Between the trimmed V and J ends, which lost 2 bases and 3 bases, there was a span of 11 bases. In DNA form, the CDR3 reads TGTGCCAGCTCACCATACCAGGGAGACTACGAGCAGTACTTC. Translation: CASSPYQGDYEQYF.

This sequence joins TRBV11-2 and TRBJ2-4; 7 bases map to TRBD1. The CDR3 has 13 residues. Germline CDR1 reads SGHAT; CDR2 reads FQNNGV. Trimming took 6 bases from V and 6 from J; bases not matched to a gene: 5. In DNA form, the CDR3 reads TGTGCCAGCAGGAAGACAGGGCCAAACATTCAGTACTTC. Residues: CASRKTGPNIQYF.

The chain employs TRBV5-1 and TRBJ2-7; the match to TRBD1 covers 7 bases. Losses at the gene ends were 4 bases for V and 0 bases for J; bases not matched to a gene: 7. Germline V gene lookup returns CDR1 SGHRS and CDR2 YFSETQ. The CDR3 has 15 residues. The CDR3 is CASSEGQSFSYEQYF. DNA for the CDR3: TGCGCCAGCAGCGAGGGACAGTCCTTCTCCTACGAGCAGTACTTC.

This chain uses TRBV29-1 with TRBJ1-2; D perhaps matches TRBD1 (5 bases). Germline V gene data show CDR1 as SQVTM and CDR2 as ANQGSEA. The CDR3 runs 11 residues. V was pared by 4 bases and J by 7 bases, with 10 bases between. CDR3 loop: CSVGQGGGYTF. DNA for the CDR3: TGCAGCGTTGGTCAGGGTGGTGGCTACACCTTC. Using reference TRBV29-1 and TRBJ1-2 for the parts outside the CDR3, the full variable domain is SAVISQKPSRDICQRGTSLTIQCQVDSQVTMMFWYRQQPGQSLTLIATANQGSEATYESGFVIDKFPISRPNLTFSTLTVSNMSPEDSSIYLCSVGQGGGYTFGSGTRLTVV.

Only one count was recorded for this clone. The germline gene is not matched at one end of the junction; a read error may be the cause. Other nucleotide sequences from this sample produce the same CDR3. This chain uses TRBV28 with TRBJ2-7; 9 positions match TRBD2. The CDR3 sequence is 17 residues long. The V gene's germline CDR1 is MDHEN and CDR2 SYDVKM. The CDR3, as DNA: TGCGCCAGCAGCCTTCGGAGACTAGCGGCACACTCCTACGAGCAGTACTTC. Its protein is CASSLRRLAAHSYEQYF.

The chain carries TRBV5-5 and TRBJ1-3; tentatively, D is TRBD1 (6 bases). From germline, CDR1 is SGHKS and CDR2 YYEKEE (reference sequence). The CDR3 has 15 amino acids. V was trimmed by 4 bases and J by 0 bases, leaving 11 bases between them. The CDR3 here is CASSDGTYSGNTIYF. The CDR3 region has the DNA TGTGCCAGCAGCGATGGGACATACTCTGGAAACACCATATATTTT.

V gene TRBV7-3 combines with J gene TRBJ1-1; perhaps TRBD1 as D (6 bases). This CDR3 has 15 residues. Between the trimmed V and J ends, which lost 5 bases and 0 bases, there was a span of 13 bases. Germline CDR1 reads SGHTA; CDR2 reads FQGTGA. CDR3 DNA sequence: TGTGCCAGCAGCCTATCGGGACACATGAACACTGAAGCTTTCTTT. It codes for CASSLSGHMNTEAFF.

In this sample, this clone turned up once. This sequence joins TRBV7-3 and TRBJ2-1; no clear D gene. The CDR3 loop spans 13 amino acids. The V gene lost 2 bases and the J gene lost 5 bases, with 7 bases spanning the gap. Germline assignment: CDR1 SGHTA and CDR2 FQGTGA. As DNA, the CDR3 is TGTGCCAGCAGCTTAGCGTCCCACAATGAGCAGTTCTTC. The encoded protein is CASSLASHNEQFF. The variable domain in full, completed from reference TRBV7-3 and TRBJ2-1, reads GAGVSQTPSNKVTEKGKYVELRCDPISGHTALYWYRQSLGQGPEFLIYFQGTGAADDSGLPNDRFFAVRPEGSVSTLKIQRTERGDSAVYLCASSLASHNEQFFGPGTRLTVL.

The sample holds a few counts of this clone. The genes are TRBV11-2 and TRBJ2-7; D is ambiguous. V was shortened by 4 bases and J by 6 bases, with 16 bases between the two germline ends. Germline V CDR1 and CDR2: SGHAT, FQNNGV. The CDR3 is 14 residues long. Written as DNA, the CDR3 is TGTGCCAGCAGCTCCTCGCCCTCCGCAGCCGAGCAGTACTTC. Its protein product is CASSSSPSAAEQYF. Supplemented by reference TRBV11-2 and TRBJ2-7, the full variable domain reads EAGVAQSPRYKIIEKRQSVAFWCNPISGHATLYWYQQILGQGPKLLIQFQNNGVVDDSQLPKDRFSAERLKGVDSTLKIQPAKLEDSAVYLCASSSSPSAAEQYFGPGTRLTVT.

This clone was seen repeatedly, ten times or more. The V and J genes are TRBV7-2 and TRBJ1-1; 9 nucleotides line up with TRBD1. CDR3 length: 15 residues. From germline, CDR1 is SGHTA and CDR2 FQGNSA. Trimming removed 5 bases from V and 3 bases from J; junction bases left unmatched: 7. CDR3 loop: CASSLGQGMDTEAFF. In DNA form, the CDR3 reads TGTGCCAGCAGCCTTGGACAGGGGATGGACACTGAAGCTTTCTTT.

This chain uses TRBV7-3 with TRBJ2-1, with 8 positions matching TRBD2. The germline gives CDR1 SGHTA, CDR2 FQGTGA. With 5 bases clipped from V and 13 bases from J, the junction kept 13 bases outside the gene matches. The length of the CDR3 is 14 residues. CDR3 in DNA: TGTGCCAGCAGCCCCTTGGGTGGTGGACTAGCTCAGTTCTTC. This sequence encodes CASSPLGGGLAQFF.

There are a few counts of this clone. The CDR3 here is CASSSIAVSTDTQYF. The DNA of the CDR3 is TGTGCCAGCAGCTCCATTGCGGTGAGCACAGATACGCAGTATTTT. V is TRBV7-9 and J is TRBJ2-3; D ambiguous. V dropped 4 bases and J dropped 0 bases, with 11 bases sitting between them. The CDR3 runs 15 residues. Germline CDR1 and CDR2: SEHNR and FQNEAQ (reference sequence).

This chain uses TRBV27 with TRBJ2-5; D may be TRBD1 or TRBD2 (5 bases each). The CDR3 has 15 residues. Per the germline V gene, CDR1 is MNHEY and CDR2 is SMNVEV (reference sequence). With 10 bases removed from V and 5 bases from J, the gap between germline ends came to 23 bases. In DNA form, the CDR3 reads TGTGCCACCCAGTCCACGGGGCACTGGGGGGAGACCCAGTACTTC. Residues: CATQSTGHWGETQYF.

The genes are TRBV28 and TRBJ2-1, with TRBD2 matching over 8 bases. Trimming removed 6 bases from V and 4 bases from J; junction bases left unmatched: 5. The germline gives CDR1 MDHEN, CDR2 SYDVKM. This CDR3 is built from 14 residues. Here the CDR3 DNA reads TGTGCCAGCAGCTCCGGGACTAGATACAATGAGCAGTTCTTC. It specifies CASSSGTRYNEQFF.

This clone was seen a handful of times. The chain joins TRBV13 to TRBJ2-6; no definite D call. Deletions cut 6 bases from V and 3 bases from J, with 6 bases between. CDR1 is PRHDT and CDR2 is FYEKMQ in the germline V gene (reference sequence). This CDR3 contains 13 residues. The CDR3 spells CASRPSGANVLTF. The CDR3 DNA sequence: TGTGCCAGCAGGCCAAGTGGGGCCAACGTCCTGACTTTC.

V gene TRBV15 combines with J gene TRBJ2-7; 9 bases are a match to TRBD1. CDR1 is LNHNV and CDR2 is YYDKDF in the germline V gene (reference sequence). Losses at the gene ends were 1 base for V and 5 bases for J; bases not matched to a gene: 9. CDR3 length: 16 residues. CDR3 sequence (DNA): TGTGCCACCAGCAGAGGATCGGGACAGGGAGTGAACGAGCAGTACTTC. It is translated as CATSRGSGQGVNEQYF.

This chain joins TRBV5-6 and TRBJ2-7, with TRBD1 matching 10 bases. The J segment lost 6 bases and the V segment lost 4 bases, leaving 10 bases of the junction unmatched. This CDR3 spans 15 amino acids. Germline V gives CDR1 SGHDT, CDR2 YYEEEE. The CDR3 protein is CASSITGTGVTEQYF. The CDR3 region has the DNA TGTGCCAGCAGCATCACCGGGACAGGGGTCACCGAGCAGTACTTC. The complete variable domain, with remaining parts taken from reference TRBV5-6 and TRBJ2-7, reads DAGVTQSPTHLIKTRGQQVTLRCSPKSGHDTVSWYQQALGQGPQFIFQYYEEEERQRGNFPDRFSGHQFPNYSSELNVNALLLGDSALYLCASSITGTGVTEQYFGPGTRLTVT.

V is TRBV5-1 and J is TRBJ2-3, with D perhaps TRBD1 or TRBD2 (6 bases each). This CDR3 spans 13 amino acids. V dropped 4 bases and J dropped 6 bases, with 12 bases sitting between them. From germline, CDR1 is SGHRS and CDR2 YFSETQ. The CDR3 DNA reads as TGCGCCAGCAGCATGGGGGGCCGGGATACGCAGTATTTT. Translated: CASSMGGRDTQYF.

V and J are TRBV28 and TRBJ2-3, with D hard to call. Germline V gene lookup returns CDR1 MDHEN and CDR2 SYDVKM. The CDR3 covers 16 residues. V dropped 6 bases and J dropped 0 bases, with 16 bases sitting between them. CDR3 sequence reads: CASRPRPNWSTDTQYF. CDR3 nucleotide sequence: TGTGCCAGCAGGCCCCGCCCCAATTGGAGCACAGATACGCAGTATTTT.

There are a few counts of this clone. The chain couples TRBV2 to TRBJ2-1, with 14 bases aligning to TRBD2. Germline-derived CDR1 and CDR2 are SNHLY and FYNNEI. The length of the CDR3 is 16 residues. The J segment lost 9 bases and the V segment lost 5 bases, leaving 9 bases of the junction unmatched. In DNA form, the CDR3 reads TGTGCCAGCAGTAATCCCGGGACTAGCGGGAGAGGTGAGCAGTTCTTC. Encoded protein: CASSNPGTSGRGEQFF. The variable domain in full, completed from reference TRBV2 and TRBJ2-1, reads EPEVTQTPSHQVTQMGQEVILRCVPISNHLYFYWYRQILGQKVEFLVSFYNNEISEKSEIFDDQFSVERPDGSNFTLKIRSTKLEDSAMYFCASSNPGTSGRGEQFFGPGTRLTVL.

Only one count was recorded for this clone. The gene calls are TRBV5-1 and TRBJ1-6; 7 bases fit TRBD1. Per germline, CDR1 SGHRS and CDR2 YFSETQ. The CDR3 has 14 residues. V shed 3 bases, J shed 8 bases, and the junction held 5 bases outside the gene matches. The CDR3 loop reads CASSSGTVYSPLHF. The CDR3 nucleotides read TGCGCCAGCAGCTCCGGGACAGTATATTCACCCCTCCACTTT. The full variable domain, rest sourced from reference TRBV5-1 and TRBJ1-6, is KAGVTQTPRYLIKTRGQQVTLSCSPISGHRSVSWYQQTPGQGLQFLFEYFSETQRNKGNFPGRFSGRQFSNSRSEMNVSTLELGDSALYLCASSSGTVYSPLHFGNGTRLTVT.